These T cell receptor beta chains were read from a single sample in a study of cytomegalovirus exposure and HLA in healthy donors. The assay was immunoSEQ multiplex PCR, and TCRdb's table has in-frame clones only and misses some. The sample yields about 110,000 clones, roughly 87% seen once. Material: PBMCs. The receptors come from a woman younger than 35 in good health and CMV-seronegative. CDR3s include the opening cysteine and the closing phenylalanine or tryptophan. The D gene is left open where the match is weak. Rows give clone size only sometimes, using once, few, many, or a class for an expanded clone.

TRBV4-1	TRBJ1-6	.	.	CASSQGSNNSPLHF	TGCGCCAGCAGCCAAGGGAGCAATAATTCACCCCTCCACTTT
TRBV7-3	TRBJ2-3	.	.	CASSLEAAADTQYF	TGTGCCAGCAGCTTAGAGGCGGCGGCAGATACGCAGTATTTT
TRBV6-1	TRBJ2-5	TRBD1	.	CASSEATGEQETQYF	TGTGCCAGCAGTGAAGCAACAGGGGAACAAGAGACCCAGTACTTC
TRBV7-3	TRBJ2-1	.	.	CASSLTVSDSSYNEQFF	TGTGCCAGCAGCTTAACGGTCAGCGATAGCTCCTACAATGAGCAGTTCTTC
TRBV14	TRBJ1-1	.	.	CASSLLLRSSEAFF	TGTGCCAGCAGTCTACTGTTAAGGAGCTCTGAAGCTTTCTTT
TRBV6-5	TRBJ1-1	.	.	CASSYSRAGSTEAFF	TGTGCCAGCAGTTACTCGAGGGCGGGGAGCACTGAAGCTTTCTTT
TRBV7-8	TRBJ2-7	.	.	CASSLVRIFSRGRPHEQYF	TGTGCCAGCAGCTTAGTTCGTATTTTCTCGCGGGGGCGCCCTCACGAGCAGTACTTC
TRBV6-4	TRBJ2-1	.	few	CASSDGDSPLEQFF	TGTGCCAGCAGTGACGGGGACTCGCCTCTTGAGCAGTTCTTC
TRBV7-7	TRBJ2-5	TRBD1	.	CASSSLTGGEETQYF	TGTGCTAGCAGCTCGCTGACAGGGGGCGAGGAGACCCAGTACTTC
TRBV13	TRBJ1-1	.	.	CASSDRTGGSSLTEAFF	TGTGCCAGCAGCGACCGGACGGGGGGATCGAGTTTAACTGAAGCTTTCTTT
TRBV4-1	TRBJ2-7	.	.	CASSQDWSVYEQYF	TGCGCCAGCAGCCAAGATTGGTCGGTCTACGAGCAGTACTTC
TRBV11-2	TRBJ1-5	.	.	CASSQGRDQPQHF	TGTGCCAGCAGCCAAGGGCGGGACCAGCCCCAGCATTTT
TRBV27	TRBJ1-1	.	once	CASSLQDRYTEAFF	TGTGCCAGCAGTTTACAGGACAGATACACTGAAGCTTTCTTT
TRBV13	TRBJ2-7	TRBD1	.	CASSLLDRVQYF	TGTGCCAGCAGCTTGCTCGACAGGGTACAATACTTC
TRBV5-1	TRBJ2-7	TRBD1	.	CASSLSGQGAYEQYF	TGCGCCAGCAGCCTAAGCGGACAGGGGGCATACGAGCAGTACTTC
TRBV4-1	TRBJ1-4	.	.	CASSPRPGLFF	TGCGCCAGCAGCCCGCGTCCGGGACTTTTTTTT
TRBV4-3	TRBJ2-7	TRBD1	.	CASRLTDRGAYEQYF	TGCGCCAGCAGGCTTACTGACAGGGGAGCCTACGAGCAGTACTTC
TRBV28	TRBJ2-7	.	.	CASSLGGTTYEQYF	TGTGCCAGCTCTTTGGGGGGTACGACCTACGAGCAGTACTTC
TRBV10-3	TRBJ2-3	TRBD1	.	CAVWTGDPTDTQYF	TGTGCCGTTTGGACAGGGGATCCCACAGATACGCAGTATTTT
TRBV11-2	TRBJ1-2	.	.	CASSLERDYTF	TGTGCCAGCAGCCTCGAGAGAGACTACACCTTC
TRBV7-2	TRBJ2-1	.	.	CASSRENNSGRKFF	TGTGCCAGCAGCCGAGAGAATAACTCCGGCAGGAAGTTCTTC
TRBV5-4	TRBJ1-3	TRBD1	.	CASSFRTGFDTGNTIYF	TGTGCCAGCAGCTTTCGGACAGGGTTTGATACTGGAAACACCATATATTTT
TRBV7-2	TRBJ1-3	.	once	CASSTDPGRGNTIYF	TGTGCCAGCAGCACCGACCCGGGGAGGGGAAACACCATATATTTT
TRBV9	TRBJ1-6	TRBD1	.	CASSATGGPSNSPLHF	TGTGCCAGCAGCGCGACAGGGGGACCATCTAATTCACCCCTCCACTTT
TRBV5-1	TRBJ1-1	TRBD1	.	CASSPGTGPMNTEAFF	TGCGCCAGCAGCCCCGGGACAGGGCCCATGAACACTGAAGCTTTCTTT
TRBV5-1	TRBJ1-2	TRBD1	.	CASSSLTGYLYGYTF	TGCGCCAGCAGCTCATTGACAGGGTACTTATATGGCTACACCTTC